These 15 T cell receptor beta chains originate from one sample sequenced in a study of T cells in Graves' hyperthyroidism and ophthalmopathy. The investigators amplified TCR beta CDR3 regions from RNA transcripts. TCR CDR3 underwent first-round RT-PCR with the HTBI primer set. TCRdb re-called the multiplex PCR reads with MiXCR, one entry per CDR3 protein. The sample has under 350,000 distinct CDR3 sequences, 15% to 20% seen once; the top ten hold just over 55%. The sequencing sample was made of blood. These receptors all come from a woman aged 60-70 years with Graves' ophthalmopathy.

This clonotype has a count of ten or more. The chain carries TRBV18 and TRBJ2-4; 7 bases agree with TRBD1. The CDR3 runs 12 residues. Germline-derived CDR1 and CDR2 are KGHSH and LQKENI. Germline trimming cut 6 bases from V and 13 bases from J; bases unmatched to any gene: 9. As DNA, the CDR3 is TGTGCCAGCTCGCCCGAACAGGGGAAACAGTACTTC. It is translated as CASSPEQGKQYF.

CDR3 region: CASSPGGISGDAFF. CDR3 DNA sequence: TGTGCCAGCTCACCCGGTGGAATTTCAGGGGATGCTTTCTTT. The chain is built from TRBV18 and TRBJ1-1, with D perhaps TRBD1 (6 bases). Germline CDR1 and CDR2: KGHSH and LQKENI. CDR3 length: 14 residues. Trimming took 3 bases from V and 11 from J, leaving 19 bases between them.

The rearrangement links TRBV6-1 to TRBJ1-1, with no clear D. V was cut by 7 bases and J by 4 bases, with 16 bases left in between. Germline CDR1 reads MNHNS; CDR2 reads SASEGT. This CDR3 is built from 14 residues. The DNA for the CDR3 is TGTGCCAGCACCCCGGCGGGGTCCGGCACTGAAGCTTTCTTT. Its protein is CASTPAGSGTEAFF.

This clonotype appeared many times. The genes are TRBV27 and TRBJ2-3; possible D gene TRBD2, 6 bases. Germline CDR1 MNHEY, CDR2 SMNVEV (reference sequence). V shed 2 bases and J shed 5 bases, with 23 bases lying between them. There are 18 residues in the CDR3. CDR3 amino acids: CASSLLGPRGLRRDTQYF. CDR3 DNA sequence: TGTGCCAGCAGTTTACTGGGACCGAGGGGACTCCGCCGAGATACGCAGTATTTT.

This clonotype was recorded many times. The rearrangement uses TRBV28 and TRBJ1-2; perhaps TRBD1 as D (6 bases). The CDR3 consists of 15 residues. CDR1 is MDHEN, CDR2 SYDVKM, per germline. Trimming took off 2 bases at V and 5 bases at J, with 15 bases between the two ends. The CDR3 spells CASSLGGGARYGYTF. DNA of the CDR3: TGTGCCAGCAGTTTAGGGGGGGGCGCTCGTTATGGCTACACCTTC.

This clonotype occurred many times. V and J are TRBV7-9 and TRBJ2-1; a possible D gene is TRBD1 (7 bases). CDR1 is SEHNR, CDR2 FQNEAQ, per germline (reference sequence). The CDR3 contains 14 residues. Trimming pared 10 bases from V and 4 bases from J, leaving 17 bases between. This CDR3 is CATREEGAYNEQFF. CDR3 DNA sequence: TGTGCCACCAGGGAGGAGGGGGCATACAATGAGCAGTTCTTC. Looking up the rest from reference TRBV7-9 and TRBJ2-1 gives the full variable domain: DTGVSQNPRHKITKRGQNVTFRCDPISEHNRLYWYRQTLGQGPEFLTYFQNEAQLEKSRLLSDRFSAERPKGSFSTLEIQRTEQGDSAMYLCATREEGAYNEQFFGPGTRLTVL.

This clonotype was seen ten or more times. The chain links TRBV2 to TRBJ1-1, with D possibly TRBD1 on 5 matching bases. This CDR3 contains 13 residues. The germline V gene has CDR1 SNHLY and CDR2 FYNNEI. Trimming took 4 bases from V and 5 from J, leaving 11 bases between them. The CDR3 protein is CASSGEEGTEAFF. CDR3 DNA: TGTGCCAGCAGTGGTGAAGAGGGGACTGAAGCTTTCTTT.

The chain employs TRBV18 and TRBJ2-5; 8 positions match TRBD2. V was pared by 5 bases and J by 2 bases, with 1 base of the junction left unmatched. Germline V gives CDR1 KGHSH, CDR2 LQKENI. CDR3 size: 13 residues. The CDR3 reads CASSTSGQETQYF. The CDR3, as DNA: TGTGCCAGCTCAACTAGCGGACAAGAGACCCAGTACTTC.

In DNA, the CDR3 is TGTGCCAGCAGCCGCCCGGGACAGGGAGAGACCCAGTACTTC. Translating gives CASSRPGQGETQYF. The rearrangement uses TRBV12-3 or TRBV12-4 and TRBJ2-5; 9 nucleotides align to TRBD1. The CDR3 length is 14 residues. The V gene end was trimmed by 6 bases and the J gene end by 4 bases; junction bases not matched to a gene: 6.

This clonotype was recorded at least ten times. The V call is TRBV2, the J call TRBJ2-7; D not resolved. CDR1 SNHLY and CDR2 FYNNEI come from the germline V gene. This CDR3 has 14 residues. Trimming removed 6 bases at V and 0 bases at J, with 12 bases between. DNA for the CDR3: TGTGCCAGCAGGGATACAGTGTACTCCTACGAGCAGTACTTC. This codes for CASRDTVYSYEQYF. The full variable domain, completed using reference TRBV2 and TRBJ2-7, is EPEVTQTPSHQVTQMGQEVILRCVPISNHLYFYWYRQILGQKVEFLVSFYNNEISEKSEIFDDQFSVERPDGSNFTLKIRSTKLEDSAMYFCASRDTVYSYEQYFGPGTRLTVT.

This clonotype has just a few counts. This chain joins TRBV5-1 and TRBJ2-7; the D is unclear. The V end lost 1 base, the J end lost 0 bases, and 11 bases lay between the germline ends. This CDR3 is 15 amino acids long. Per the germline V gene, CDR1 is SGHRS and CDR2 is YFSETQ. The CDR3 DNA is TGCGCCAGCAGCTTGATGGCAGCTACCTCCTACGAGCAGTACTTC. It yields the protein CASSLMAATSYEQYF.

Many counts were recorded for this clonotype. This rearrangement joins TRBV3-1 to TRBJ2-1, with 15 bases lining up with TRBD2. V dropped 4 bases and J dropped 7; count of bases not matched to a gene: 11. The germline V gene encodes CDR1 LGHDT and CDR2 YNNKEL (reference sequence). CDR3 length equals 18 residues. CDR3 protein: CASSPPGLAGGPSNEQFF. The DNA for the CDR3 is TGTGCCAGCAGCCCACCCGGACTAGCGGGAGGGCCCTCGAATGAGCAGTTCTTC.

The sample holds many counts of this clonotype. The V call is TRBV18, the J call TRBJ2-5; no clear D. This CDR3 spans 13 amino acids. Trimming left V 6 bases short and J 4 bases short, with 12 bases between. CDR1 and CDR2 (germline): KGHSH, LQKENI. DNA of the CDR3: TGTGCCAGCTCGCCAGACGGATCAGAGACCCAGTACTTC. Translation gives CASSPDGSETQYF.

Ten or more counts support this clonotype. The chain links TRBV6-2 or TRBV6-3 to TRBJ2-1, with 8 bases fitting TRBD1. Germline V gives CDR1 MNHEY, CDR2 SVGEGT. This CDR3 is built from 18 residues. V gave up 2 bases and J gave up 2 bases; unmatched junction bases: 11. This CDR3 reads CASSYPGWAGQAYNEQFF. DNA for the CDR3: TGTGCCAGCAGTTACCCAGGGTGGGCGGGACAGGCCTACAATGAGCAGTTCTTC.

This clonotype was seen a few times. This chain connects TRBV19 to TRBJ1-2; 8 bases are shared with TRBD1. CDR3 size: 15 residues. Per the germline V gene, CDR1 is LNHDA and CDR2 is SQIVND (reference sequence). J was trimmed by 4 bases and V by 7 bases; bases with no gene match: 11. The CDR3 DNA reads TGTGCCAGTAAGCGCACAGGGGGGGTCGGCTATGGCTACACCTTC. Protein product: CASKRTGGVGYGYTF.